This T cell receptor beta chain originates from a study of CD8 T cells in ankylosing spondylitis. Points from the study as a whole: A TCR beta motif made of eight highly homologous variants seemed typical of ankylosing spondylitis blood.

The CDR3 runs 12 residues. The V and J ends lost 4 bases and 2 bases respectively, with 7 bases between them. Germline CDR1 reads SQVTM; CDR2 reads ANQGSEA. In its sample, this clonotype was seen a few times. Its antigen is not known. Each CDR3 protein is one row after TCRdb ran MiXCR on the 5' RACE reads. The repertoire holds around 890,000 distinct CDR3 sequences, with about 10% as singletons. This chain links TRBV29-1 with TRBJ2-3; tentatively, D is TRBD1 (5 bases). The sequenced material came from blood, either unsorted or a sorted T cell fraction (not recorded which). The clonotype was recovered from a male donor with ankylosing spondylitis. In DNA form, the CDR3 reads TGCAGCGTTGGGGGCCCCACAGATACGCAGTATTTT. This translates into CSVGGPTDTQYF.